Sequencing of this TCR beta chain was carried out in a study of blood T cell repertoires in COVID-19. This clone was picked up one time. TCRdb keeps only in-frame clones here, not all; method: immunoSEQ multiplex PCR. The sample has about 340,000 clones, 80% to 90% seen once; the top ten hold approximately 4.6%. CDR3 length: 18 amino acids. The germline V gene encodes CDR1 SEHNR and CDR2 FQNEAQ (reference sequence). V was shortened by 4 bases and J by 0 bases, with 20 bases between the two germline ends. Input material: PBMCs or T cells enriched from blood (not recorded which). V gene TRBV7-9 combines with J gene TRBJ2-3; a weak D match, TRBD2 (7 bases). The clonotype comes from a middle-aged woman with acute COVID-19. CDR3 coding DNA: TGTGCCAGCAGCTCGTTGTGGGGGGGCCGTTCGAGCACAGATACGCAGTATTTT. Residues: CASSSLWGGRSSTDTQYF.